One and the same sample provided the 11 T cell receptor beta chains below, sequenced in a study of control samples from healthy donors and cancer patients. Assay used: immunoSEQ multiplex PCR; TCRdb lists only in-frame clones, some missing. Of roughly 400,000 clones in the sample, approximately 92% were seen once. The sequenced sample consisted of PBMCs. All receptors derive from a man aged 35 to 55 with head and neck cancer.

The rearrangement links TRBV5-1 to TRBJ2-5, with D possibly TRBD2 on 5 matching bases. Germline CDR1 SGHRS, CDR2 YFSETQ. This CDR3 has 14 amino acids. V was pared by 3 bases and J by 6 bases, with 15 bases between. The CDR3 sequence: CASSSEGSQKTQYF. The CDR3 DNA reads TGCGCCAGCAGCTCCGAAGGGAGTCAAAAGACCCAGTACTTC.

The chain couples TRBV15 to TRBJ2-7; 7 nucleotides agree with TRBD1. CDR1 and CDR2 from the germline V gene are LNHNV and YYDKDF (reference sequence). Unmatched junction bases numbered 4, after V lost 0 bases and J lost 2 bases. CDR3 size: 15 residues. CDR3 nucleotide sequence: TGTGCCACCAGCAGAGATTTCGGACAGGCCTACGAGCAGTACTTC. This translates into CATSRDFGQAYEQYF.

J is TRBJ2-5 and V is TRBV5-5; the D is unclear. CDR1 and CDR2 from the germline V gene are SGHKS and YYEKEE (reference sequence). The CDR3 is made up of 14 amino acids. Trimming shortened V by 0 bases and J by 2 bases, and 8 bases separated the two germline ends. CDR3 in amino acids: CASSLDRRQETQYF. The CDR3 region has the DNA TGTGCCAGCAGCTTGGACCGTAGACAAGAGACCCAGTACTTC. Combining the CDR3 with reference TRBV5-5 and TRBJ2-5 gives the whole variable domain DAGVTQSPTHLIKTRGQQVTLRCSPISGHKSVSWYQQVLGQGPQFIFQYYEKEERGRGNFPDRFSARQFPNYSSELNVNALLLGDSALYLCASSLDRRQETQYFGPGTRLLVL.

This clone is a singleton in its sample. The chain joins TRBV28 to TRBJ2-6; maybe TRBD2 (6 bases). V was pared by 5 bases and J by 0 bases, with 14 bases between. Germline V gene data show CDR1 as MDHEN and CDR2 as SYDVKM. The CDR3 runs 17 residues. Written as DNA, the CDR3 is TGTGCCAGCAGTACAGGAGGGGCCAACTCTGGGGCCAACGTCCTGACTTTC. Protein: CASSTGGANSGANVLTF.

V gene TRBV28 combines with J gene TRBJ2-7; D is possibly TRBD1 (6 bases). Germline V gives CDR1 MDHEN, CDR2 SYDVKM. V was shortened by 6 bases and J by 1 base, with 22 bases between the two germline ends. This CDR3 has 17 amino acids. The CDR3: CASSLLLGQSESYEQYF. CDR3 nucleotide sequence: TGTGCCAGCAGCCTTCTGCTGGGACAATCGGAATCCTACGAGCAGTACTTC.

This clone has more than one count but fewer than ten. Here the CDR3 reads CASNAGTSFAGELFF. The CDR3, as DNA: TGTGCCAGCAATGCCGGGACTAGTTTCGCCGGGGAGCTGTTTTTT. V is TRBV6-5 and J is TRBJ2-2; 8 nucleotides match TRBD2. The germline V gene encodes CDR1 MNHEY and CDR2 SVGAGI. The CDR3 is 15 residues long. The ends lost 7 bases at V and 6 bases at J; junction bases unmatched: 10.

This clone has a single count. This chain connects TRBV15 to TRBJ2-5, with D perhaps TRBD1 (6 bases). There are 17 residues in the CDR3. Looked up from germline, CDR1 is LNHNV and CDR2 is YYDKDF (reference sequence). Between the trimmed V and J ends, which lost 0 bases and 2 bases, there was a span of 16 bases. The CDR3 sequence is CATSRDRGTPPQETQYF. As DNA, the CDR3 is TGTGCCACCAGCAGAGATAGGGGGACACCACCTCAAGAGACCCAGTACTTC.

The gene calls are TRBV5-1 and TRBJ2-4; 11 positions agree with TRBD2. The germline V gene has CDR1 SGHRS and CDR2 YFSETQ. V gave up 3 bases and J gave up 9 bases; unmatched junction bases: 5. CDR3 length: 14 residues. As DNA, the CDR3 is TGCGCCAGCAGCTCCGGGACTAGCGGTACCATTCAGTACTTC. Translated: CASSSGTSGTIQYF.

The chain carries TRBV7-9 and TRBJ1-6, with 7 bases identical to TRBD1. Germline assignment: CDR1 SEHNR and CDR2 FQNEAQ (reference sequence). Unmatched junction bases numbered 7, after V lost 6 bases and J lost 8 bases. The CDR3 totals 14 residues. CDR3 DNA sequence: TGTGCCAGCAGTTTACAGGGGACTCATTCACCCCTCCACTTT. Its protein is CASSLQGTHSPLHF.

The CDR3 DNA is TGTGCCAGCAGACCAACCGGGACAGGAGGGTACGAGCAGTACTTC. It yields the protein CASRPTGTGGYEQYF. The chain is built from TRBV27 and TRBJ2-7, with TRBD1 matching over 8 bases. This CDR3 is built from 15 residues. Germline V CDR1 and CDR2: MNHEY, SMNVEV (reference sequence). V shed 6 bases and J 4 bases; nucleotides not matched to a gene: 11.

V gene TRBV7-2 combines with J gene TRBJ2-2; 9 nucleotides agree with TRBD1. Germline V lookup: CDR1 SGHTA, CDR2 FQGNSA. This CDR3 is 15 amino acids long. The junction had 6 bases not matched to a gene; V was cut back by 5 bases and J by 5 bases. CDR3 coding DNA: TGTGCCAGCAGCGAAACCGGGACAGGGACCGGGGAGCTGTTTTTT. This sequence encodes CASSETGTGTGELFF.